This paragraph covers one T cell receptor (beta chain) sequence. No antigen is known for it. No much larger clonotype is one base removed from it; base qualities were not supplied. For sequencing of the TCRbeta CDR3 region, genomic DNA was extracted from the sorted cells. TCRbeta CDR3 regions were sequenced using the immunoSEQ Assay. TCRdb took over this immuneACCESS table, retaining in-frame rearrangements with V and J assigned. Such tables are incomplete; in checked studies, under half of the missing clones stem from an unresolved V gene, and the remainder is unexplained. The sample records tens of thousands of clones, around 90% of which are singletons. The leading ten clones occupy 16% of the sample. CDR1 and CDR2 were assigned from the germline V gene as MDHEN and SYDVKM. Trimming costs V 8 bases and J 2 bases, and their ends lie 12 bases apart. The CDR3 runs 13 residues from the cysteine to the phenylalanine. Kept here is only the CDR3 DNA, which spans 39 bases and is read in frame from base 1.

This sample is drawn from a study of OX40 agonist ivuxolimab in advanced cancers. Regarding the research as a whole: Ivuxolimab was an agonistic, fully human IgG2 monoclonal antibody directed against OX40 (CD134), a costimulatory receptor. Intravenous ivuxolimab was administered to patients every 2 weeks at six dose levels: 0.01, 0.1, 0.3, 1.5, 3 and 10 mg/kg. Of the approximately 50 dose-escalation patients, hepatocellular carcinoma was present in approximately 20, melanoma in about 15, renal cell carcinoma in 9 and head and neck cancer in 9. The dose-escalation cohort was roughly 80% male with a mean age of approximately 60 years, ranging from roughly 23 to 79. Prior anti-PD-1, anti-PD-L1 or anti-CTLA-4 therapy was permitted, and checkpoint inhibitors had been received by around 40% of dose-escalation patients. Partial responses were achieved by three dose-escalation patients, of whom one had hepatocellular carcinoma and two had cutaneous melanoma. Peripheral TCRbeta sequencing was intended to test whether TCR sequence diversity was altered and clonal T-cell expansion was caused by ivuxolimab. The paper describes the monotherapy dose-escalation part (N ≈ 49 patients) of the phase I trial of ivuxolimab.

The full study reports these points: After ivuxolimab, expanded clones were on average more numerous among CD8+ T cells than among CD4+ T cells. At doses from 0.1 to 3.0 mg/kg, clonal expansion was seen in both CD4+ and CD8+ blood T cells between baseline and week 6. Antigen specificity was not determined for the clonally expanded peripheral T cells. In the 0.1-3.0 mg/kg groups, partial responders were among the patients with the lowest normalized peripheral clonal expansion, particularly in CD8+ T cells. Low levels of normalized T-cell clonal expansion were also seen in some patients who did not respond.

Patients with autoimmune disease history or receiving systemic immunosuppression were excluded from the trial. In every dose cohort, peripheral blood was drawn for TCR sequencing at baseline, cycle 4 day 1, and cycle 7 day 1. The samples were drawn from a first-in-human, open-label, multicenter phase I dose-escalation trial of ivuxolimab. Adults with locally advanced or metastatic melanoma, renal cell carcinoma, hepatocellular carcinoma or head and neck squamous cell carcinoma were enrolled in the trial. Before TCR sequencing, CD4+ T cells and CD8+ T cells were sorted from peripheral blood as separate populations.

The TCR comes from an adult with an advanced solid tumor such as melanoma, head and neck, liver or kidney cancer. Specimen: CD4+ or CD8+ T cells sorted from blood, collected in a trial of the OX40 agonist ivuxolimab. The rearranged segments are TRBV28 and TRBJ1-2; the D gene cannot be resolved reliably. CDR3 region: CASGSPPNYGYTF. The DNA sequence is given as TGTGCCAGCGGCTCACCCCCAAACTATGGCTACACCTTC.